These T cell receptor beta chains were read from a single sample in a study of regulatory T cells in long-lasting Graves disease. TCRdb fed the multiplex PCR reads into MiXCR, producing one record per CDR3 protein. This table holds about 440,000 distinct CDR3 sequences, more than 12% found once. This sample also appeared in a second study, on T cells in Graves' hyperthyroidism and ophthalmopathy.

Here the sequenced sample was peripheral blood mononuclear cells (PBMCs), taken at new diagnosis, from a patient treated with antithyroid drugs. The receptors here all came from a woman aged 25 to 39 with Graves disease. CDR3s leave out the opening cysteine and the closing phenylalanine or tryptophan. The D gene is left open where the match is weak.

d_call	cdr3_length	v_call	j_call	cdr3_aa
NA	10	TRBV12-3/TRBV12-4	TRBJ2-7	ASSISGYEQY
NA	14	TRBV7-2	TRBJ2-2	ASSYPGQAYTGELF
NA	11	TRBV10-3	TRBJ1-3	AITKGLGNTIY
NA	11	TRBV6-4	TRBJ2-3	ASNRVRTDTQY
TRBD2	16	TRBV29-1	TRBJ2-6	SGRTSGTSYSGANVLT
NA	12	TRBV28	TRBJ2-7	ASATTGPPYEQY
NA	15	TRBV25-1	TRBJ2-7	ASRVSGTGRTSYEQY
TRBD1	14	TRBV19	TRBJ1-5	ASSLDRDLGNQPQH
TRBD2	14	TRBV7-2	TRBJ2-2	ASSSGLAGGAGELF
NA	10	TRBV10-3	TRBJ2-7	AISGQTYEQY
TRBD1	19	TRBV6-9	TRBJ2-2	ASSYTGPGTGTARDTGELF
NA	11	TRBV12-3/TRBV12-4	TRBJ2-7	ASSLGGGHEQY
NA	11	TRBV6-5	TRBJ2-7	ASSLTYEYEQY
TRBD1	13	TRBV19	TRBJ1-1	ASSPLDRNAPEAF
TRBD1	10	TRBV12-3/TRBV12-4	TRBJ2-7	ASTFEGQGQY